These 32 T cell receptor beta chains came from one sample sequenced in a study of blood T cell repertoires in COVID-19. Generated by immunoSEQ multiplex PCR, the TCRdb table keeps only in-frame clones and is missing some. The sample yields roughly 300,000 clones, approximately 90% seen once. The sample was peripheral blood. Receptors originate from a woman in her 30s with COVID-19, enrolled during active disease.

This sequence joins TRBV23-1 and TRBJ2-5; 14 nucleotides line up with TRBD2. TRBV23-1 is an ORF for which the function is uncertain. The CDR3 has 22 residues. V lost 3 bases to trimming and J lost 2 bases; unmatched junction nucleotides: 20. CDR3 residues: CASSHRRGQGRTSGRTQETQYF. The CDR3, as DNA: TGCGCCAGCAGTCATAGGCGGGGACAGGGACGGACTAGCGGGAGGACTCAAGAGACCCAGTACTTC.

Written as DNA, the CDR3 is TGTGCCAGCAGTCCCCTAGCGGGAGCGGGTGAGCAGTACTTC. It codes for CASSPLAGAGEQYF. This chain joins TRBV27 and TRBJ2-7; 10 bases are shared with TRBD2. V dropped 5 bases and J dropped 7; count of bases not matched to a gene: 8. The germline V gene has CDR1 MNHEY and CDR2 SMNVEV (reference sequence). CDR3 length: 14 residues.

This chain connects TRBV2 to TRBJ1-2; D is uncertain. V was trimmed by 6 bases and J by 4 bases, leaving 15 bases between them. Germline CDR1 is SNHLY and CDR2 is FYNNEI. The CDR3 has 14 residues. CDR3 loop: CASSAGRGSYGYTF. The CDR3 DNA reads TGTGCCAGCAGCGCGGGGAGAGGGTCCTATGGCTACACCTTC.

The chain is built from TRBV19 and TRBJ2-7; D unresolved. Germline lookup yields CDR1 LNHDA and CDR2 SQIVND (reference sequence). This CDR3 spans 13 amino acids. V gave up 1 base and J gave up 2 bases, with 6 bases separating them. The chain's CDR3 is CASSIGAPYEQYF. The CDR3 bases are TGTGCCAGTAGTATAGGAGCCCCCTACGAGCAGTACTTC.

The V call is TRBV7-6, the J call TRBJ1-5, with D unresolved. V lost 1 base and J lost 2, with 12 bases in between. This CDR3 region has 16 residues. The germline V gene has CDR1 SGHVS and CDR2 FNYEAQ. This CDR3 reads CASSLGTRGRNQPQHF. CDR3 sequence (DNA): TGTGCCAGCAGCTTAGGGACCCGCGGGCGCAATCAGCCCCAGCATTTT.

This chain uses TRBV28 with TRBJ2-3; D may be TRBD2 (5 bases). The CDR3 is 13 amino acids. The V gene lost 3 bases and the J gene lost 2 bases, with 6 bases spanning the gap. Germline V gene data show CDR1 as MDHEN and CDR2 as SYDVKM. In DNA form, the CDR3 reads TGTGCCAGCAGTTTGCGGGCCACAGATACGCAGTATTTT. Translated: CASSLRATDTQYF.

To note about this clone: One end of the junction varies from germline; a read error may be responsible. The rearrangement links TRBV15 to TRBJ2-7; D perhaps matches TRBD1 (5 bases). This CDR3 region has 13 residues. Germline CDR1 reads LNHNV; CDR2 reads YYDKDF (reference sequence). Here the CDR3 reads CATSRGGLYERYF. The DNA of the CDR3 is TGTGCCACCAGCAGAGGGGGCCTTTACGAGCGGTACTTC.

The chain is built from TRBV9 and TRBJ2-7; 11 bases are shared with TRBD1. Germline values: CDR1 SGDLS, CDR2 YYNGEE. The CDR3 consists of 14 residues. V lost 5 bases to trimming and J lost 7 bases; unmatched junction nucleotides: 8. The CDR3 loop is CASSLDRGRGEQYF. The CDR3 coding sequence is TGTGCCAGCAGTCTGGACAGGGGGCGAGGAGAGCAGTACTTC.

J is TRBJ1-2 and V is TRBV10-3; 8 bases are a match to TRBD1. This CDR3 comprises 13 residues. Per germline, CDR1 ENHRY and CDR2 SYGVKD. V dropped 2 bases and J dropped 6; count of bases not matched to a gene: 2. Here the CDR3 reads CAISEGQGNGYTF. CDR3 nucleotides: TGTGCCATCAGTGAGGGACAGGGCAATGGCTACACCTTC.

The rearrangement joins TRBV25-1 to TRBJ2-7; D perhaps matches TRBD2 (6 bases). Deletions cut 6 bases from V and 3 bases from J, with 9 bases between. This CDR3 is built from 12 residues. Germline CDR1 reads MGHDK; CDR2 reads SYGVNS. The CDR3 is CASSFGGYEQYF. For the CDR3, the DNA is TGTGCCAGCAGCTTCGGGGGCTACGAGCAGTACTTC.

The rearrangement links TRBV7-2 to TRBJ2-7; 8 bases are shared with TRBD1. This CDR3 is 15 amino acids long. After removal of 0 bases from V and 1 base from J, the junction contained 2 bases not matched to a gene. Per the germline V gene, CDR1 is SGHTA and CDR2 is FQGNSA. The CDR3 nucleotides are TGTGCCAGCAGCTTAGCCACAGGGGGGTCCTACGAGCAGTACTTC. Residues: CASSLATGGSYEQYF.

The rearrangement links TRBV7-3 to TRBJ1-6; 7 bases match TRBD1. The CDR3 length is 18 residues. Germline-derived CDR1 and CDR2 are SGHTA and FQGTGA. Trimming removed 1 base from V and 9 bases from J; junction bases left unmatched: 15. CDR3 region: CASSLNPLRQGRSSPLHF. The CDR3, as DNA: TGTGCCAGCAGCTTAAACCCCCTCCGACAGGGAAGAAGTTCACCCCTCCACTTT.

CDR3 sequence (DNA): TGTGCCAGCAGCCCACGGCAGGGTGAAACTGAAGCTTTCTTT. This translates into CASSPRQGETEAFF. The chain combines TRBV5-4 with TRBJ1-1, with D possibly TRBD1 on 5 matching bases. CDR1 and CDR2 (germline): SGHNT, YYREEE (reference sequence). Trimming removed 4 bases at V and 5 bases at J, with 15 bases between. This CDR3 has 14 residues.

This rearrangement joins TRBV6-5 to TRBJ2-7; perhaps TRBD2 as D (5 bases). CDR1 is MNHEY, CDR2 SVGAGI, per germline. Trimming removed 0 bases from V and 6 bases from J, with 12 bases in between. This CDR3 has 14 amino acids. In DNA, the CDR3 is TGTGCCAGCAGTTACTCGAGGGTGGTTGGCGAGCAGTACTTC. This translates into CASSYSRVVGEQYF.

The chain is built from TRBV5-6 and TRBJ2-7, with D unresolved. In germline, CDR1 is SGHDT, CDR2 YYEEEE. This CDR3 spans 12 amino acids. The V end lost 4 bases, the J end lost 2 bases, and 7 bases lay between the germline ends. CDR3 protein: CASSDNAYEQYF. CDR3 nucleotide sequence: TGTGCCAGCAGCGACAATGCCTACGAGCAGTACTTC.

This chain uses TRBV2 with TRBJ2-2; D ambiguous. The ends were cut back, 7 bases at V and 3 bases at J, with 9 bases in the middle. Germline V lookup: CDR1 SNHLY, CDR2 FYNNEI. This CDR3 comprises 13 residues. CDR3 nucleotides: TGTGCCAGCAAAGCACCCGACACCGGGGAGCTGTTTTTT. This encodes CASKAPDTGELFF.

This clone came up once. The chain recombines TRBV6-8 with TRBJ2-1; 9 bases are shared with TRBD2. There are 15 residues in the CDR3. V trimming: 8 bases; J trimming: 6 bases; junction bases outside the gene matches: 11. Germline V gene lookup returns CDR1 MNHGY and CDR2 SAAAGT. The CDR3 DNA sequence: TGTGCCAGCCCACTCACAGCGGGAGGATTCAATGAGCAGTTCTTC. Translating gives CASPLTAGGFNEQFF.

The chain combines TRBV5-5 with TRBJ2-5; 9 nucleotides match TRBD2. The trim removed 2 bases at V and 7 bases at J, leaving 9 bases unmatched. Germline V gene sequence: CDR1 SGHKS, CDR2 YYEKEE (reference sequence). The CDR3 runs to 15 residues. The CDR3: CASSFSAGGQGTQYF. In DNA form, the CDR3 reads TGTGCCAGCAGCTTTTCGGCGGGAGGGCAGGGGACCCAGTACTTC.

The chain employs TRBV5-1 and TRBJ2-5; tentative D call: TRBD2 (5 bases). CDR3 size: 14 residues. V shed 0 bases and J shed 2 bases, with 8 bases lying between them. CDR1 and CDR2 from the germline V gene are SGHRS and YFSETQ. CDR3 amino acids: CASSLARVQETQYF. CDR3 sequence (DNA): TGCGCCAGCAGCTTGGCGAGGGTTCAAGAGACCCAGTACTTC. The full variable domain, its missing parts supplied by reference TRBV5-1 and TRBJ2-5, is KAGVTQTPRYLIKTRGQQVTLSCSPISGHRSVSWYQQTPGQGLQFLFEYFSETQRNKGNFPGRFSGRQFSNSRSEMNVSTLELGDSALYLCASSLARVQETQYFGPGTRLLVL.

This chain links TRBV27 with TRBJ2-1; 7 bases line up with TRBD1. Germline CDR1 is MNHEY and CDR2 is SMNVEV (reference sequence). The CDR3 covers 15 residues. The V gene end was trimmed by 3 bases and the J gene end by 5 bases; junction bases not matched to a gene: 7. The CDR3 loop reads CASSFWGQKDNEQFF. In nucleotides, the CDR3 is TGTGCCAGCAGTTTTTGGGGACAGAAGGACAATGAGCAGTTCTTC.

CDR3 protein: CATSDRAASSYNEQFF. The CDR3 nucleotides are TGTGCCACCAGTGATCGAGCGGCGTCTTCCTACAATGAGCAGTTCTTC. V usage is TRBV24-1 and J usage is TRBJ2-1; D might be TRBD2 (5 bases). The germline V gene has CDR1 KGHDR and CDR2 SFDVKD. V lost 3 bases to trimming and J lost 1 base, with 12 bases between them. This CDR3 comprises 16 residues.

The J gene is TRBJ2-5, the V gene TRBV6-5; D gene unclear. The germline V gene encodes CDR1 MNHEY and CDR2 SVGAGI. V was clipped by 6 bases and J by 5 bases, with 16 bases between them. This CDR3 has 14 residues. The CDR3 reads CASSTQTPGETQYF. CDR3 DNA sequence: TGTGCCAGCAGCACACAAACTCCCGGGGAGACCCAGTACTTC.

The chain carries TRBV10-3 and TRBJ2-7; 7 bases match TRBD2. The CDR3 length is 14 residues. V gave up 8 bases and J gave up 5 bases; unmatched junction bases: 12. Per the germline V gene, CDR1 is ENHRY and CDR2 is SYGVKD. This CDR3 reads CAIGPGLGGDEQYF. The CDR3 DNA reads as TGTGCCATCGGGCCCGGACTAGGAGGAGACGAGCAGTACTTC.

This rearrangement joins TRBV6-1 to TRBJ2-7, with D possibly matching TRBD2 (6 bases). CDR1 and CDR2 (germline): MNHNS, SASEGT. V lost 2 bases and J lost 5, with 19 bases in between. The CDR3 has 16 amino acids. CDR3 amino acids: CASSEYDEGGRNEQYF. The CDR3 DNA follows: TGTGCCAGCAGTGAATACGATGAGGGAGGCAGAAACGAGCAGTACTTC.

The J gene is TRBJ1-2, the V gene TRBV28; possibly TRBD1 for D (6 bases). Germline V CDR1 and CDR2: MDHEN, SYDVKM. The V gene lost 7 bases and the J gene lost 6 bases, with 12 bases spanning the gap. The CDR3 consists of 12 residues. For the CDR3, the DNA is TGTGCCAGCACTTCAGGGGATCATGGCTACACCTTC. Encoded protein: CASTSGDHGYTF.

The V and J genes are TRBV9 and TRBJ2-4; D may be TRBD1 (6 bases). Germline V gives CDR1 SGDLS, CDR2 YYNGEE. The CDR3 runs to 15 residues. Between the trimmed V and J ends, which lost 0 bases and 5 bases, there was a span of 12 bases. The CDR3 DNA sequence: TGTGCCAGCAGCGTAGGGTGGGCAGGGGAAAACATTCAGTACTTC. Protein: CASSVGWAGENIQYF.

V gene TRBV11-2 combines with J gene TRBJ1-2; TRBD1 matches 7 bases. Trimming took 5 bases from V and 0 from J; bases not matched to a gene: 3. CDR3 size: 14 residues. CDR1 and CDR2 from the germline V gene are SGHAT and FQNNGV. The DNA for the CDR3 is TGTGCCAGCAGCCCGGGACAGACTAACTATGGCTACACCTTC. It specifies CASSPGQTNYGYTF. Full variable domain (rest looked up from reference TRBV11-2 and TRBJ1-2): EAGVAQSPRYKIIEKRQSVAFWCNPISGHATLYWYQQILGQGPKLLIQFQNNGVVDDSQLPKDRFSAERLKGVDSTLKIQPAKLEDSAVYLCASSPGQTNYGYTFGSGTRLTVV.

V is TRBV6-2 or TRBV6-3 and J is TRBJ2-7, with TRBD1 identical over 12 bases. Germline trimming cut 4 bases from V and 3 bases from J; bases unmatched to any gene: 7. This CDR3 comprises 16 residues. Germline values: CDR1 MNHEY, CDR2 SVGEGT. CDR3 loop: CASSWGQGALNYEQYF. The CDR3 bases are TGTGCCAGCAGTTGGGGACAGGGGGCGCTTAACTACGAGCAGTACTTC.

This rearrangement joins TRBV12-3 or TRBV12-4 to TRBJ2-7; a weak D match, TRBD2 (6 bases). V shed 5 bases and J shed 8 bases, with 13 bases lying between them. The length of the CDR3 is 12 residues. CDR3 in amino acids: CASSPRLDKQYF. The DNA for the CDR3 is TGTGCCAGCAGTCCCCGACTAGACAAGCAGTACTTC.

About this clone itself: Other DNA sequences in this sample translate to the same CDR3. The chain recombines TRBV18 with TRBJ1-3; D remains ambiguous. The CDR3 extends over 15 amino acids. Trimming took 2 bases from V and 0 from J, leaving 8 bases between them. Germline lookup yields CDR1 KGHSH and CDR2 LQKENI. CDR3 in amino acids: CASSPGGSSGNTIYF. CDR3 in DNA: TGTGCCAGCTCACCAGGCGGGAGCTCTGGAAACACCATATATTTT.

This chain links TRBV30 with TRBJ2-1; 12 nucleotides line up with TRBD2. Trimming cost V 0 bases and J 8 bases; bases outside gene matches: 8. The CDR3 extends over 16 amino acids. Germline V gene sequence: CDR1 GTSNPN, CDR2 SVGIG (reference sequence). Here the CDR3 DNA reads TGTGCCTGGAGTGTGGTGAGGACTAGCGGGAACGATGAGCAGTTCTTC. As protein: CAWSVVRTSGNDEQFF.

The rearrangement joins TRBV4-2 to TRBJ2-3; D unresolved. The length of the CDR3 is 17 residues. The V end was cut by 0 bases, the J end by 3 bases, with 16 bases between. Looked up from germline, CDR1 is LGHNA and CDR2 is YNFKEQ. CDR3 sequence: CASSQDPRGIRTDTQYF. CDR3 DNA sequence: TGTGCCAGCAGCCAAGACCCTCGTGGTATCAGGACAGATACGCAGTATTTT.